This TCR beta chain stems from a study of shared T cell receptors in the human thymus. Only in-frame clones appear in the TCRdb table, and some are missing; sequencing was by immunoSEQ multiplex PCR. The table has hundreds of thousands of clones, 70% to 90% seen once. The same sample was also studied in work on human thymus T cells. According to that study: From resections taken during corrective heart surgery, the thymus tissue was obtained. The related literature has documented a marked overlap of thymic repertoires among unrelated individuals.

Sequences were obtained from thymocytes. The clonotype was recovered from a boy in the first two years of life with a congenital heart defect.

The CDR3 loop is CASGLVHYGNSSSGNTIYF. Written as DNA, the CDR3 is TGTGCTAGTGGTTTGGTACATTATGGAAACAGTTCCTCTGGAAACACCATATATTTT. This rearrangement joins TRBV12-5 to TRBJ1-3; D is unresolved. The germline V gene encodes CDR1 LGHNT and CDR2 FRNRAP. Trimming pared 0 bases from V and 0 bases from J, leaving 18 bases between. This CDR3 region has 19 residues. The full variable domain, rest sourced from reference TRBV12-5 and TRBJ1-3, is DARVTQTPRHKVTEMGQEVTMRCQPILGHNTVFWYRQTMMQGLELLAYFRNRAPLDDSGMPKDRFSAEMPDATLATLKIQPSEPRDSAVYFCASGLVHYGNSSSGNTIYFGEGSWLTVV.